These T cell receptor beta chains were read from a single sample in a study of blood T cell repertoires in COVID-19. Generated by immunoSEQ multiplex PCR, the TCRdb table keeps only in-frame clones and is missing some. The table includes 130,000 or so clones, about 82% detected once. Material: peripheral blood. The receptors come from a man in his sixties with active or convalescent COVID-19. Each CDR3 is given with its conserved first and last residue. Fields, in order: D gene, clone size, V gene, J gene, CDR3 DNA, CDR3 protein. A D gene is named only where the DNA matches it firmly. Clone size is stated in some rows and not others, as once, few, many or a class when expanded.

D gene: -
clone size: -
V gene: TRBV19
J gene: TRBJ2-7
CDR3 DNA: TGTGCCAGTAGTATCTCAGGGGCAAACTCCTACGAGCAGTACTTC
CDR3 protein: CASSISGANSYEQYF

D gene: -
clone size: -
V gene: TRBV7-7
J gene: TRBJ2-3
CDR3 DNA: TGTGCCAGCAGCTTAGGAGCGGCCGATACGCAGTATTTT
CDR3 protein: CASSLGAADTQYF

D gene: TRBD1
clone size: -
V gene: TRBV7-9
J gene: TRBJ2-3
CDR3 DNA: TGTGCCAGCAGCCCCCGACAGGGTTTAACAGATACGCAGTATTTT
CDR3 protein: CASSPRQGLTDTQYF

D gene: TRBD1
clone size: once
V gene: TRBV27
J gene: TRBJ1-6
CDR3 DNA: TGTGCCAGCAGGCACGGACAGGATAATTCACCCCTCCACTTT
CDR3 protein: CASRHGQDNSPLHF

D gene: TRBD1
clone size: few
V gene: TRBV7-6
J gene: TRBJ1-5
CDR3 DNA: TGTGCCAGCAGCTCCGCCCCCAGGGGGGCAGGTCAGCCCCAGCATTTT
CDR3 protein: CASSSAPRGAGQPQHF

D gene: -
clone size: -
V gene: TRBV11-2
J gene: TRBJ2-1
CDR3 DNA: TGTGCCAGCAGCTTAGTAATGGACAGTTCCTACAATGAGCAGTTCTTC
CDR3 protein: CASSLVMDSSYNEQFF

D gene: TRBD2
clone size: -
V gene: TRBV27
J gene: TRBJ2-5
CDR3 DNA: TGTGCCAGCAGTCTGGGACTAGCAGCAGAGACCCAGTACTTC
CDR3 protein: CASSLGLAAETQYF

D gene: -
clone size: -
V gene: TRBV28
J gene: TRBJ1-6
CDR3 DNA: TGTGCCAGCAGTTTAACTGGGAGCTCCTATAATTCACCCCTCCACTTT
CDR3 protein: CASSLTGSSYNSPLHF

D gene: -
clone size: -
V gene: TRBV2
J gene: TRBJ1-5
CDR3 DNA: TGTGCCAGCAGTGGTTTCAGGGTTAATCAGCCCCAGCATTTT
CDR3 protein: CASSGFRVNQPQHF

D gene: -
clone size: -
V gene: TRBV5-1
J gene: TRBJ2-7
CDR3 DNA: TGCGCCAGCAGCACGCAGGGTAATCTGTTCGGTTACGAGCAGTACTTC
CDR3 protein: CASSTQGNLFGYEQYF

D gene: TRBD1
clone size: -
V gene: TRBV25-1
J gene: TRBJ2-1
CDR3 DNA: TGTGCCAGCAGTCGGACAGGGTATGAGCAGTTCTTC
CDR3 protein: CASSRTGYEQFF

D gene: TRBD2
clone size: -
V gene: TRBV12-5
J gene: TRBJ2-2
CDR3 DNA: TGTGCTAGTGGTTTCGCGGGAGGAGACCACGGGGAGCTGTTTTTT
CDR3 protein: CASGFAGGDHGELFF

D gene: TRBD2
clone size: -
V gene: TRBV27
J gene: TRBJ2-5
CDR3 DNA: TGTGCCAGCAGTTTTACGCCGACTAGCGGGAGGGAGGCGACCCAAGAGACCCAGTACTTC
CDR3 protein: CASSFTPTSGREATQETQYF

D gene: -
clone size: -
V gene: TRBV5-1
J gene: TRBJ2-5
CDR3 DNA: TGCGCCAGCAGCCCACGTATAGCCCGGATAGGAGAGACCCAGTACTTC
CDR3 protein: CASSPRIARIGETQYF

D gene: -
clone size: -
V gene: TRBV7-9
J gene: TRBJ1-2
CDR3 DNA: TGTGCCAGCAGCCCAAGGGGCAGGGCTGGCTACACCTTC
CDR3 protein: CASSPRGRAGYTF

D gene: TRBD1
clone size: -
V gene: TRBV27
J gene: TRBJ1-4
CDR3 DNA: TGTGCCAGCAGGACCGGGACAGGGGGTAGACAGGAAAAACTGTTTTTT
CDR3 protein: CASRTGTGGRQEKLFF

D gene: -
clone size: -
V gene: TRBV5-4
J gene: TRBJ2-7
CDR3 DNA: TGTGCCAGCAGCTTTTCCGGAGGTGACGAGCAGTACTTC
CDR3 protein: CASSFSGGDEQYF